A single sample gave rise to the 15 T cell receptor beta chains below, sequenced in a study of monozygotic twins with cystic fibrosis (dated by TCRdb to about 2021). The method behind the library was the immunoSEQ multiplex PCR assay. TCRdb holds this immuneACCESS table with in-frame rearrangements only. Some clones are missing; in checked studies, unresolved V genes explain under half, and the rest has no known cause. The sample has almost 20,000 clones on record, about 90% of them singletons. Jointly, the top ten make up 1.6% of the sample. The sample taken for sequencing was blood. Receptor source: a girl between 2 and 10 years old with cystic fibrosis.

This rearrangement joins TRBV28 to TRBJ1-1; 7 nucleotides match TRBD1. Trimming removed 6 bases from V and 8 bases from J; junction bases left unmatched: 15. Per germline, CDR1 MDHEN and CDR2 SYDVKM. The CDR3 spans 15 residues. CDR3 in amino acids: CASSPHRQGKREAFF. The CDR3 DNA reads TGTGCCAGCAGCCCACATAGACAGGGAAAGAGGGAAGCTTTCTTT.

The CDR3 coding sequence is TGTGCCATCAGCCGGGACACCTCGGGCACTGAAGCTTTCTTT. This encodes CAISRDTSGTEAFF. This chain joins TRBV10-3 and TRBJ1-1, with D possibly matching TRBD1 (6 bases). Trimming stripped 6 bases from V and 4 bases from J, with 15 bases between. Germline V gene lookup returns CDR1 ENHRY and CDR2 SYGVKD. The CDR3 contains 14 residues.

This rearrangement joins TRBV5-1 to TRBJ2-1; tentatively, D is TRBD1 (6 bases). The V gene's germline CDR1 is SGHRS and CDR2 YFSETQ. V was trimmed by 0 bases and J by 3 bases, leaving 10 bases between them. CDR3 length: 15 amino acids. CDR3 DNA sequence: TGCGCCAGCAGCTTGGCAGGGGCCGACTACAATGAGCAGTTCTTC. Its translation: CASSLAGADYNEQFF. Drawing the rest from reference TRBV5-1 and TRBJ2-1, the complete variable domain is KAGVTQTPRYLIKTRGQQVTLSCSPISGHRSVSWYQQTPGQGLQFLFEYFSETQRNKGNFPGRFSGRQFSNSRSEMNVSTLELGDSALYLCASSLAGADYNEQFFGPGTRLTVL.

In DNA, the CDR3 is TGTGCCAGCAGCTTAGGTGAACAGGGAATGCTCGGAGGGACTGAAGCTTTCTTT. Translating it yields CASSLGEQGMLGGTEAFF. The chain is built from TRBV11-2 and TRBJ1-1; D perhaps matches TRBD1 (6 bases). The CDR3 spans 18 residues. Germline values: CDR1 SGHAT, CDR2 FQNNGV. Trimming took off 1 base at V and 5 bases at J, with 23 bases between the two ends.

This rearrangement joins TRBV7-8 to TRBJ1-2, with D uncertain. Trimming cost V 3 bases and J 7 bases, with 9 bases left between them. The CDR3 spans 12 residues. Per germline, CDR1 SGHVS and CDR2 FQNEAQ. For the CDR3, the DNA is TGTGCCAGCAGCTTGGAAGTGGGTGGCTACACCTTC. Translation gives CASSLEVGGYTF. Complete variable domain (other parts from reference TRBV7-8 and TRBJ1-2): GAGVSQSPRYKVAKRGQDVALRCDPISGHVSLFWYQQALGQGPEFLTYFQNEAQLDKSGLPSDRFFAERPEGSVSTLKIQRTQQEDSAVYLCASSLEVGGYTFGSGTRLTVV.

V and J are TRBV18 and TRBJ1-4; a weak D match, TRBD1 (5 bases). The CDR3 loop spans 16 amino acids. Trimming cost V 3 bases and J 0 bases, with 11 bases left between them. Germline CDR1 is KGHSH and CDR2 is LQKENI. CDR3 residues: CASSPGTGATNEKLFF. The CDR3 coding sequence is TGTGCCAGCTCACCCGGGACCGGGGCAACTAATGAAAAACTGTTTTTT.

The V gene is TRBV5-1, the J gene TRBJ2-7; TRBD1 matches 7 bases. The V gene end was trimmed by 4 bases and the J gene end by 2 bases; junction bases not matched to a gene: 3. The CDR3 totals 13 residues. Germline V gene lookup returns CDR1 SGHRS and CDR2 YFSETQ. Here the CDR3 reads CASSVDRTYEQYF. CDR3 DNA: TGCGCCAGCAGCGTGGACAGGACCTACGAGCAGTACTTC. Supplemented by reference TRBV5-1 and TRBJ2-7, the full variable domain reads KAGVTQTPRYLIKTRGQQVTLSCSPISGHRSVSWYQQTPGQGLQFLFEYFSETQRNKGNFPGRFSGRQFSNSRSEMNVSTLELGDSALYLCASSVDRTYEQYFGPGTRLTVT.

This rearrangement joins TRBV5-4 to TRBJ1-1; D might be TRBD1 (5 bases). The CDR3 consists of 19 residues. Trimming removed 2 bases at V and 6 bases at J, with 29 bases between. CDR1 and CDR2 from the germline V gene are SGHNT and YYREEE (reference sequence). This CDR3 is CASSFPTGLGGASEAEAFF. DNA of the CDR3: TGTGCCAGCAGCTTTCCGACGGGGCTGGGGGGTGCGAGTGAGGCTGAAGCTTTCTTT.

The rearrangement links TRBV2 to TRBJ2-5; 7 bases fit TRBD2. The better agreement between TRBJ2-7 and the DNA end casts doubt on the J call. The V gene's germline CDR1 is SNHLY and CDR2 FYNNEI. The CDR3 runs 17 residues. The CDR3 bases are TGTGCCAGCATCCCTTCCCCTACTAGCGAACTCTCCTACGAGCAGTACTTC. This gives the protein CASIPSPTSELSYEQYF.

The CDR3 reads CASRARGLAGGPIGANVLTF. DNA of the CDR3: TGTGCCAGCAGAGCCCGTGGACTAGCGGGGGGTCCTATCGGGGCCAACGTCCTGACTTTC. The chain combines TRBV2 with TRBJ2-6; TRBD2 matches at 14 bases. CDR3 length: 20 residues. Germline CDR1 SNHLY, CDR2 FYNNEI. The J segment lost 4 bases and the V segment lost 6 bases, leaving 14 bases of the junction unmatched.

The rearrangement joins TRBV7-7 to TRBJ2-2; D may be TRBD1 or TRBD2 (5 bases each). The CDR3 spans 16 residues. The V gene lost 0 bases and the J gene lost 5 bases, with 13 bases spanning the gap. Germline V gene data show CDR1 as SSHAT and CDR2 as FNYEAQ (reference sequence). DNA of the CDR3: TGTGCCAGCAGCTTAGCTTCAGGGTCGGGGACCGGGGAGCTGTTTTTT. Amino acid sequence: CASSLASGSGTGELFF.

This clone was seen more than once but under ten times. This sequence joins TRBV6-4 and TRBJ2-2, with a possible D match to TRBD1 (6 bases). Looked up from germline, CDR1 is MRHNA and CDR2 is SNTAGT. Trimming cost V 5 bases and J 7 bases, with 17 bases left between them. The CDR3 loop spans 15 amino acids. In nucleotides, the CDR3 is TGTGCCAGCAGTCAAGGGGGAGATGGCGGCGGGGAGCTGTTTTTT. Translation gives CASSQGGDGGGELFF.

This rearrangement joins TRBV7-9 to TRBJ1-2; D unresolved. This CDR3 spans 15 amino acids. The V end lost 5 bases, the J end lost 10 bases, and 23 bases lay between the germline ends. Germline V gene data show CDR1 as SEHNR and CDR2 as FQNEAQ (reference sequence). The CDR3 loop is CASSPEAQILGYYTF. Here the CDR3 DNA reads TGTGCCAGCAGCCCCGAAGCCCAAATTTTGGGGTACTACACCTTC.

The chain combines TRBV15 with TRBJ2-1; perhaps D is TRBD1 or TRBD2 (5 bases each). Germline assignment: CDR1 LNHNV and CDR2 YYDKDF (reference sequence). This CDR3 region has 18 residues. The V end was cut by 0 bases, the J end by 2 bases, with 17 bases between. CDR3 protein: CATSRDSGLATTYNEQFF. The CDR3 coding sequence is TGTGCCACCAGCAGAGATTCGGGGCTGGCCACCACCTACAATGAGCAGTTCTTC.

The chain joins TRBV27 to TRBJ2-7, with D possibly matching TRBD1 (6 bases). The CDR3 length is 13 residues. V gave up 3 bases and J gave up 2 bases, with 8 bases separating them. Looked up from germline, CDR1 is MNHEY and CDR2 is SMNVEV (reference sequence). CDR3 sequence (DNA): TGTGCCAGCAGTTTCGGACAGACCTACGAGCAGTACTTC. Protein sequence: CASSFGQTYEQYF.